This T cell receptor beta chain was profiled in a study of neurological immune-mediated disorders. MiXCR, applied by TCRdb to the 5' RACE reads, yields one record per CDR3 protein. Among about 54,000 distinct CDR3 sequences listed, 3.5% to 4% were seen once. The CDR3 sequence is 15 residues long. J gave up 7 bases and V 7 bases, and 12 bases lay outside the gene matches. At least ten counts were recorded for this clonotype. This chain uses TRBV12-3 or TRBV12-4 with TRBJ1-2, with TRBD1 identical over 10 bases. The sequencing input was CD4+ T cells from blood. The clonotype was recovered from a woman aged 40-49 years with multiple sclerosis. The CDR3 loop is CASILDRTGGFGYTF. As DNA, the CDR3 is TGTGCCAGCATCCTTGATAGGACAGGGGGTTTTGGCTACACCTTC.